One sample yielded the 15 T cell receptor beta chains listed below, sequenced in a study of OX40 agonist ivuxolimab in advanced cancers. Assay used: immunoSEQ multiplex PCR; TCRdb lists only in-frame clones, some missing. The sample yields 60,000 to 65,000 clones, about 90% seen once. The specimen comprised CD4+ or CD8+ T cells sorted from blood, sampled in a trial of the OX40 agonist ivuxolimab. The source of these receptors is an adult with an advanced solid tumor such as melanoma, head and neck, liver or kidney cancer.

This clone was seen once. The CDR3 is CASSPRGTGVDEKLFF. The CDR3 nucleotides are TGTGCCAGCAGCCCTAGAGGGACAGGGGTCGATGAAAAACTGTTTTTT. The chain carries TRBV28 and TRBJ1-4; 10 bases map to TRBD1. J was trimmed by 6 bases and V by 6 bases; bases with no gene match: 10. There are 16 residues in the CDR3. Germline V gene sequence: CDR1 MDHEN, CDR2 SYDVKM. The full variable domain, its missing parts supplied by reference TRBV28 and TRBJ1-4, is DVKVTQSSRYLVKRTGEKVFLECVQDMDHENMFWYRQDPGLGLRLIYFSYDVKMKEKGDIPEGYSVSREKKERFSLILESASTNQTSMYLCASSPRGTGVDEKLFFGSGTQLSVL.

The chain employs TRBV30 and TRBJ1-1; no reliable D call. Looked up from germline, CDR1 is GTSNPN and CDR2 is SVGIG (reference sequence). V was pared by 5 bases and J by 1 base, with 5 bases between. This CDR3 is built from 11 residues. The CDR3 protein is CAWGGNTEAFF. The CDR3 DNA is TGTGCCTGGGGAGGGAACACTGAAGCTTTCTTT.

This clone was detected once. Here the CDR3 DNA reads TGTGCCAGCAGTGGGCCGAGCCCCAGGGTCCAGCCCCAGCATTTT. Amino acids: CASSGPSPRVQPQHF. The chain couples TRBV6-1 to TRBJ1-5; possible D gene TRBD1, 5 bases. Trimming left V 4 bases short and J 7 bases short, with 17 bases between. The CDR3 runs to 15 residues. CDR1 and CDR2 (germline): MNHNS, SASEGT.

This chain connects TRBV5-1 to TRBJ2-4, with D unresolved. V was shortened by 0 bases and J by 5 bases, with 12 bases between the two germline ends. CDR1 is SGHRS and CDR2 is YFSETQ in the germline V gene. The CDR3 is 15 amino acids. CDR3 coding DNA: TGCGCCAGCAGCTTGGGTTTGGCGGCCGAAAACATTCAGTACTTC. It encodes CASSLGLAAENIQYF.

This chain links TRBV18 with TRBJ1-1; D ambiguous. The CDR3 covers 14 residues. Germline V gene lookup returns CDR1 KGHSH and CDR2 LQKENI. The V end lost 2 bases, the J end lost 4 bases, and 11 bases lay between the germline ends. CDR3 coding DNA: TGTGCCAGCTCACCATCCCCGGTGAGCACTGAAGCTTTCTTT. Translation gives CASSPSPVSTEAFF.

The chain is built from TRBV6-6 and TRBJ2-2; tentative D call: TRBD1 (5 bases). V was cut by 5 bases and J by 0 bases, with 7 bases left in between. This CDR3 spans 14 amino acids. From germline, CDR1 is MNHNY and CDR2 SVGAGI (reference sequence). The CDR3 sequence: CASSKDTNTGELFF. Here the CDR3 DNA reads TGTGCCAGCAGTAAGGACACGAACACCGGGGAGCTGTTTTTT.

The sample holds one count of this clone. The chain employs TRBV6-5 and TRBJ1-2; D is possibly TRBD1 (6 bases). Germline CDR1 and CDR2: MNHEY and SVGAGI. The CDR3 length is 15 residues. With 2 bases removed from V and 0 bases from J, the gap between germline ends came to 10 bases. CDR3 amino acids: CASSYKGDANYGYTF. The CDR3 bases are TGTGCCAGCAGTTACAAGGGGGACGCTAACTATGGCTACACCTTC.

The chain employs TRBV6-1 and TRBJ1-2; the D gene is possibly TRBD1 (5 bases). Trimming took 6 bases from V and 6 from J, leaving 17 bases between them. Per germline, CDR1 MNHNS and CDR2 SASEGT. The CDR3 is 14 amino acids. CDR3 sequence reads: CASRGEGGIDGYTF. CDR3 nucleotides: TGTGCCAGCAGAGGGGAGGGTGGAATAGATGGCTACACCTTC.

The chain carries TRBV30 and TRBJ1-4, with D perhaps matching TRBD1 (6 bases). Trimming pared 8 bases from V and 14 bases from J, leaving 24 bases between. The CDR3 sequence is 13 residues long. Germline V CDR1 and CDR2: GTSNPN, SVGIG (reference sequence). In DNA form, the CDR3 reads TGTGCCGGGGGGGCCTCAGAAAGGGGCCCTCTGTTTTTT. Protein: CAGGASERGPLFF. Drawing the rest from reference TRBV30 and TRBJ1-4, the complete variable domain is SQTIHQWPATLVQPVGSPLSLECTVEGTSNPNLYWYRQAAGRGLQLLFYSVGIGQISSEVPQNLSASRPQDRQFILSSKKLLLSDSGFYLCAGGASERGPLFFGSGTQLSVL.

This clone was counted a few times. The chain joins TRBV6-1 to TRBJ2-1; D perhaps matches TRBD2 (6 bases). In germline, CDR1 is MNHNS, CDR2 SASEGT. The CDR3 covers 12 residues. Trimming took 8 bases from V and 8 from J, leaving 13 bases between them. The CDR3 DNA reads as TGTGCCAGCTGGGACTGGGAACATGAGCAGTTCTTC. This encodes CASWDWEHEQFF.

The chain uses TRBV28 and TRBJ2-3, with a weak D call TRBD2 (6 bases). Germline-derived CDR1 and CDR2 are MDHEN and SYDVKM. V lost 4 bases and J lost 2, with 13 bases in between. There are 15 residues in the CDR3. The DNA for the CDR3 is TGTGCCAGCAGTTGGGCGGCGGGGCTCACAGATACGCAGTATTTT. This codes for CASSWAAGLTDTQYF.

The CDR3 DNA sequence: TGTGCCAGTAGTACCGCGGGAGGGGCGGGAGAGACCCAGTACTTC. Encoded protein: CASSTAGGAGETQYF. The chain employs TRBV19 and TRBJ2-5, with 9 bases aligning to TRBD2. Germline CDR1 and CDR2: LNHDA and SQIVND (reference sequence). The CDR3 extends over 15 amino acids. V shed 4 bases and J 4 bases; nucleotides not matched to a gene: 7.

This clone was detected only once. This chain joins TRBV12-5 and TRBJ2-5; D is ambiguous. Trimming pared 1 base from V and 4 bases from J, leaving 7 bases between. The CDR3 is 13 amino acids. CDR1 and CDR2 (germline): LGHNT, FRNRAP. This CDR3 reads CASGLGFGETQYF. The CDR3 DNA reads TGTGCTAGTGGTTTGGGTTTCGGAGAGACCCAGTACTTC.

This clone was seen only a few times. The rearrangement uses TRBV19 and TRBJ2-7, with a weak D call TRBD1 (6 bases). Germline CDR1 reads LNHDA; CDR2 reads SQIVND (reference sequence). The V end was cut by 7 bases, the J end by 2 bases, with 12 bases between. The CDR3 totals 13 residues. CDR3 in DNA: TGTGCCAGTAAGAAGACAGGAGCCTACGAGCAGTACTTC. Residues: CASKKTGAYEQYF.

DNA for the CDR3: TGTGCCAGCAGCCAAGATATCGGCACAGATACGCAGTATTTT. It yields the protein CASSQDIGTDTQYF. The V call is TRBV4-2, the J call TRBJ2-3; unclear D gene. CDR3 length: 14 residues. Germline values: CDR1 LGHNA, CDR2 YNFKEQ. V was trimmed by 0 bases and J by 1 base, leaving 5 bases between them.